This T cell receptor beta chain came from a study of blood T cell repertoires in COVID-19 (dated by TCRdb to about 2020). About the investigation overall: Samples covering the acute and convalescent phases of COVID-19 were provided by collaborators in the United States, Italy and Spain. A freely available public database, intended as a resource for researchers studying the immune response to SARS-CoV-2, is where the repertoires were released. Deeply sampled blood TCRbeta repertoires from subjects exposed to, actively infected with, or recovered from COVID-19 were included in the dataset. Samples were obtained from the ongoing ImmuneRACE study (first 160 participants) and from about 1,300 subjects provided by 6 global collaborators. The material from the prospective study consisted of cDNA or gDNA derived from T cells, B-cell-depleted T cells, or PBMCs. The sample metadata nearly always contained a de-identified subject ID, COVID-19 status, age in years and sex. Where available, HLA class I and class II types were obtained from metadata supplied by the sample provider rather than from assay-based typing.

TCRbeta CDR3 regions were amplified from genomic DNA using the immunoSEQ Assay, a bias-controlled multiplex PCR. Processing in the source paper ran as follows. Nucleated cell counts per sample were estimated from amplification of reference gene primers within the assay. Sequence reads were collapsed and filtered to measure the absolute abundance of every unique TCRbeta CDR3 rearrangement. For each sample, productive Simpson clonality was calculated as the square root of Simpson's diversity index over productive rearrangements. TCRdb stores this immuneACCESS table with in-frame sequences only. Part of the clones is absent; in the studies checked, under half of the shortfall reflects unresolved V genes, and no reason is known for the rest. V and J calls and clone size are as listed in that table; D and trimming were resolved from the DNA. The sample table lists 350,000 to 400,000 clones, under 90% of them with a count of one. 1.5% to 2% of the sample goes to the ten largest clones.

Here is what the overall study found, with its caveats: The amount of clinical and demographic metadata varied by source and participant and was provided uncurated.

As concerns this clone: No antigen is known for it. Per-nucleotide qualities are absent, and no much larger clonotype sits a single base away.

For CDR1 and CDR2, the germline V gene (reference sequence) lists DFQATT and SNEGSKA. There are 21 amino acids in the CDR3, from cysteine to phenylalanine inclusive. The read is trimmed to its CDR3 DNA, 63 bases read in frame from base 1. Germline trimming amounts to 3 bases on V and 2 bases on J, with 21 as the count of junction bases outside the gene matches. Participants in the prospective study were enrolled through a virtual design, were aged roughly 18 to 95 years, and lived in 24 United States geographic areas. In the prospective study, cohorts were assigned on the basis of participant-reported clinical history obtained from a screening survey and a study questionnaire. Recovered participants in ImmuneRACE Cohort 3 were defined by two consecutive negative NP/OP PCR tests, clearance by a healthcare professional, or resolution of symptoms. In the prospective study, whole blood, serum and a nasopharyngeal or oropharyngeal swab were collected from each participant by mobile phlebotomists. Additional blood draws and questionnaires over an approximately 2-month period could optionally be provided by prospective study participants. Before DNA extraction, prospective study blood samples were shipped either frozen or at room temperature.

What was sequenced was PBMCs or T cells enriched from blood (not recorded which). This chain joins TRBV20-1 to TRBJ2-5, with 13 junctional bases fitting TRBD2. The source is a woman in her thirties who had recovered from COVID-19. The CDR3 in this case is CSASYPGLAGPTETIQETQYF. The DNA reads TGCAGTGCTAGTTATCCGGGACTAGCGGGACCCACCGAAACTATACAAGAGACCCAGTACTTC.